One sample yielded the 10 T cell receptor beta chains listed below, sequenced in a study of blood T cell repertoires in COVID-19. Clones were read by immunoSEQ multiplex PCR, and TCRdb kept only the in-frame ones, dropping some. The profile covers approximately 250,000 clones, with over 80% appearing a single time and 9.5% to 13% taken by the ten largest. What was sequenced was peripheral blood. Receptor source: a woman aged 65 to 85 with COVID-19, enrolled during active disease.

This chain's CDR3 is CASSQTRIIGGEQFF. Written as DNA, the CDR3 is TGCGCCAGCAGCCAAACTAGGATTATAGGCGGTGAGCAGTTCTTC. V and J are TRBV4-1 and TRBJ2-1; D perhaps matches TRBD2 (5 bases). Trimming took 2 bases from V and 9 from J, leaving 17 bases between them. CDR1 and CDR2 (germline): MGHRA, YSYEKL. CDR3 length: 15 amino acids.

The J gene is TRBJ2-3, the V gene TRBV20-1, with D tentatively TRBD2 (6 bases). V gave up 3 bases and J gave up 7 bases, with 17 bases separating them. There are 14 residues in the CDR3. In germline, CDR1 is DFQATT, CDR2 SNEGSKA (reference sequence). CDR3 loop: CSASPVGRPNTQYF. The CDR3 nucleotides read TGCAGTGCTAGTCCTGTCGGGAGACCTAATACGCAGTATTTT.

The chain uses TRBV21-1 and TRBJ1-1; TRBD1, the table's D call, was not compared with the DNA. TRBV21-1 is labeled a pseudogene. The CDR3 runs 15 residues. Written as DNA, the CDR3 is TGTGCCAGTTCCTGGGCGGACCAGGGGAACACTGAAGCTTTCTTT. Protein sequence: CASSWADQGNTEAFF.

The chain carries TRBV9 and TRBJ2-2; perhaps TRBD2 as D (6 bases). Per the germline V gene, CDR1 is SGDLS and CDR2 is YYNGEE. Trimming removed 3 bases at V and 7 bases at J, with 22 bases between. This CDR3 has 17 residues. The CDR3 nucleotides are TGTGCCAGCAGCGAGGGGTTGGTCGGGAGTGGTGGCGGGGAGCTGTTTTTT. Residues: CASSEGLVGSGGGELFF.

The rearrangement uses TRBV27 and TRBJ2-7, with 11 bases that match TRBD2. This CDR3 spans 17 amino acids. Per the germline V gene, CDR1 is MNHEY and CDR2 is SMNVEV (reference sequence). The ends lost 7 bases at V and 3 bases at J; junction bases unmatched: 14. The CDR3 protein is CASTSSIPGLADYEQYF. CDR3 in DNA: TGTGCCAGCACTAGTAGCATACCGGGACTAGCGGACTACGAGCAGTACTTC.

V gene TRBV18 combines with J gene TRBJ2-7, with TRBD2 as a possible D gene (5 bases). Germline V gene lookup returns CDR1 KGHSH and CDR2 LQKENI. This CDR3 region has 14 residues. V was pared by 5 bases and J by 6 bases, with 17 bases between. As DNA, the CDR3 is TGTGCCAGCTCAAAGTCGGGAAGGAACCTCGAGCAGTACTTC. Protein sequence: CASSKSGRNLEQYF.

The chain joins TRBV28 to TRBJ1-2; tentatively, D is TRBD1 (6 bases). Germline V gene sequence: CDR1 MDHEN, CDR2 SYDVKM. The CDR3 consists of 13 residues. V dropped 2 bases and J dropped 7 bases, with 11 bases sitting between them. CDR3 coding DNA: TGTGCCAGCAGTTTACACAGGGTTGGTGGCTACACCTTC. Its protein product is CASSLHRVGGYTF.

This chain uses TRBV20-1 with TRBJ1-5; no clear D. Germline V gene sequence: CDR1 DFQATT, CDR2 SNEGSKA (reference sequence). CDR3 size: 14 residues. The germline V and J ends were trimmed by 3 bases and 2 bases, with 11 bases remaining between them. CDR3 sequence (DNA): TGCAGTGCTAGTCCCGGGGTAGGCAATCAGCCCCAGCATTTT. Its translation is CSASPGVGNQPQHF.

This chain joins TRBV28 and TRBJ1-2; 11 nucleotides line up with TRBD1. V lost 11 bases to trimming and J lost 0 bases; unmatched junction nucleotides: 5. Germline CDR1 and CDR2: MDHEN and SYDVKM. There are 14 residues in the CDR3. CDR3 loop: CAGQGAGPNYGYTF. The DNA for the CDR3 is TGTGCCGGACAGGGGGCAGGGCCTAACTATGGCTACACCTTC.

CDR3 sequence (DNA): TGTGCCAGCAGCCATCATAGCGGGGGGAGGAATGAGCAGTTCTTC. Its protein product is CASSHHSGGRNEQFF. This sequence joins TRBV7-3 and TRBJ2-1, with 10 positions matching TRBD2. CDR1 SGHTA and CDR2 FQGTGA come from the germline V gene. The junction had 8 bases not matched to a gene; V was cut back by 5 bases and J by 7 bases. This CDR3 spans 15 amino acids.